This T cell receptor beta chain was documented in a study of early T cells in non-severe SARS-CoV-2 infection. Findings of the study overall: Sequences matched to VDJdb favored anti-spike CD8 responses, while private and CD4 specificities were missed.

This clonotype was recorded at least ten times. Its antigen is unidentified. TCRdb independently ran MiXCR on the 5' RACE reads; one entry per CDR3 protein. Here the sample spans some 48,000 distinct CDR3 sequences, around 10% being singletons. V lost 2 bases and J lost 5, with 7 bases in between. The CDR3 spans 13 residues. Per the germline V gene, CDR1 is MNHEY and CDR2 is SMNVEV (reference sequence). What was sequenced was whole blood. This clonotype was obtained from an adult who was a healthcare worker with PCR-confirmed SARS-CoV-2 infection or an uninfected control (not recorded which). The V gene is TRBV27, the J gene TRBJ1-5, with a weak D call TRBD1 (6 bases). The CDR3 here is CASSLQGHQPQHF. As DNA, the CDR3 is TGTGCCAGCAGTTTACAGGGGCATCAGCCCCAGCATTTT.